The rows below give T cell receptor beta chains drawn from one sample of a study of vaccination effects on CD4 cells after COVID-19. Only in-frame clones appear in the TCRdb table, and some are missing; sequencing was by immunoSEQ multiplex PCR. The repertoire includes more than 25,000 clones, just under 75% of them detected once, and about 14% sits in the top ten. These receptors' antigens are unknown. Material: CD4+ T cells from PBMCs cultured with HCoV-229E spike peptides, obtained after COVID-19 vaccination. The source is a human donor who received a COVID-19 vaccine. CDR3s include the opening cysteine and the closing phenylalanine or tryptophan. D genes are given only for firm matches. Clone size appears in some rows only: once, few, many, or a class for an expanded clone.

j_gene | v_gene | abundance | d_gene | CDR3nt | CDR3aa
TRBJ2-3 | TRBV30 | - | TRBD2 | TGTGCCTGGAGTCTTAGCGGGGGTTTGGGTTGGACCCCCACAGATACGCAGTATTTT | CAWSLSGGLGWTPTDTQYF
TRBJ2-7 | TRBV3-1/TRBV3-2 | - | - | TGTGCCAGCAGCCTACAGGCGGAGCAGTACTTC | CASSLQAEQYF
TRBJ2-2 | TRBV19 | - | TRBD1 | TGTGCCAGTAGTTCCGGGACAGGGGTCACCGGGGAGCTGTTTTTT | CASSSGTGVTGELFF
TRBJ1-5 | TRBV6-6 | few | - | TGTGCCAGCAGTAAACAGGAAATCAATCAGCCCCAGCATTTT | CASSKQEINQPQHF
TRBJ1-5 | TRBV5-6 | few | - | TGTGCCAGCAGCTTGGCCGGGTTTGGCAATCAGCCCCAGCATTTT | CASSLAGFGNQPQHF
TRBJ2-5 | TRBV4-1 | - | TRBD2 | TGCGCCAGCAGCCAAGGGGCCGGGGGGGCCTTGGAGACCCAGTACTTC | CASSQGAGGALETQYF
TRBJ2-3 | TRBV5-4 | few | - | TGTGCCAGCAGCACCGGACAGCCCACAGATACGCAGTATTTT | CASSTGQPTDTQYF
TRBJ1-2 | TRBV5-4 | - | - | TGTGCCAGCATGGATTACAGTGGGGGGGGAATATATGGCTACACCTTC | CASMDYSGGGIYGYTF
TRBJ2-1 | TRBV14 | - | - | TGTGCCAGCAGCCAAGGGACGTCTTACTCCTACAATGAGCAGTTCTTC | CASSQGTSYSYNEQFF
TRBJ1-5 | TRBV19 | - | - | TGTGCCAGTAGTATAGATGAAGGCAGTTTCTTCGCCTATAGCAATCAGCCCCAGCATTTT | CASSIDEGSFFAYSNQPQHF
TRBJ2-3 | TRBV6-6 | - | - | TGTGCCAGCAGTCTCCGCGGGGTCGGCACAGATACGCAGTATTTT | CASSLRGVGTDTQYF
TRBJ1-3 | TRBV19 | - | - | TGTGCCAGTATGTACACAGACTCTGGAAACACCATATATTTT | CASMYTDSGNTIYF
TRBJ2-1 | TRBV6-5 | - | TRBD2 | TGTGCCAGCAGTTACTCGAAACTAGCGAGCTACAATGAGCAGTTCTTC | CASSYSKLASYNEQFF
TRBJ1-6 | TRBV19 | few | - | TGTGCCAGTAGTATAGAAAAGCGCACGAATTCACCCCTCCACTTT | CASSIEKRTNSPLHF
TRBJ1-3 | TRBV2 | - | - | TGTGCCAGCAGTGTTAGCCCAGATCCTGGAAACACCATATATTTT | CASSVSPDPGNTIYF
TRBJ1-1 | TRBV13 | - | TRBD1 | TGTGCCAGCAGCTATAACAGGGGGGACACTGAAGCTTTCTTT | CASSYNRGDTEAFF
TRBJ2-2 | TRBV19 | - | - | TGTGCCAGTAGTGGGTGGGGGGACAGGAACACCGGGGAGCTGTTTTTT | CASSGWGDRNTGELFF
TRBJ1-1 | TRBV18 | few | TRBD1 | TGTGCCAGCTCGCAGGGACAGGGTGGCACTGAAGCTTTCTTT | CASSQGQGGTEAFF
TRBJ1-4 | TRBV19 | - | - | TGTGCCAGTAGTTGGGTGGCGGGAAAGACTAATGAAAAACTGTTTTTT | CASSWVAGKTNEKLFF
TRBJ2-7 | TRBV10-1 | - | - | TGCGCCAGCAGTGAGTGGGGCTACGAGCAGTACTTC | CASSEWGYEQYF
TRBJ1-5 | TRBV7-2 | - | TRBD1 | TGTGCCAGCAGCCAGGACAGGGGGAATCAGCCCCAGCATTTT | CASSQDRGNQPQHF
TRBJ2-6 | TRBV5-6 | few | - | TGTGCCAGCAGCCGACGTAATTCTGGGGCCAACGTCCTGACTTTC | CASSRRNSGANVLTF